This entry lists 14 T cell receptor beta chains sequenced from one sample in a study of blood T cell repertoires in COVID-19. TCRdb keeps only in-frame clones here, not all; method: immunoSEQ multiplex PCR. The table lists some 200,000 clones, about 80% of them singletons, with around 14% in the top ten. Sequencing input: peripheral blood. Receptor source: a young man with active or convalescent COVID-19.

This clone was seen once. The chain recombines TRBV9 with TRBJ2-7, with D perhaps TRBD2 (5 bases). Germline V gene lookup returns CDR1 SGDLS and CDR2 YYNGEE. The V and J ends lost 3 bases and 2 bases respectively, with 18 bases between them. This CDR3 has 16 residues. This CDR3 is CASSAWTVLPPYEQYV. Here the CDR3 DNA reads TGTGCCAGCAGCGCCTGGACTGTTCTCCCGCCCTACGAGCAGTACGTC.

V usage is TRBV29-1 and J usage is TRBJ2-7; 12 bases agree with TRBD1. The CDR3 length is 14 residues. Germline V gives CDR1 SQVTM, CDR2 ANQGSEA. V lost 3 bases, J lost 6 bases, and 6 bases stayed unmatched. CDR3: CSVEGQGALGEQYF. The CDR3 region has the DNA TGCAGCGTTGAGGGACAGGGGGCCCTCGGCGAGCAGTACTTC.

This clone was found a few times. The genes are TRBV11-3 and TRBJ1-1; 8 positions match TRBD1. The CDR3 has 12 amino acids. Germline V gives CDR1 SGHNT, CDR2 YENEEA. V gave up 6 bases and J gave up 5 bases; unmatched junction bases: 2. In nucleotides, the CDR3 is TGTGCCAGCAGAGACAGGGGAACTGAAGCTTTCTTT. This encodes CASRDRGTEAFF. Full variable domain (outside the CDR3, taken from reference TRBV11-3 and TRBJ1-1): EAGVVQSPRYKIIEKKQPVAFWCNPISGHNTLYWYLQNLGQGPELLIRYENEEAVDDSQLPKDRFSAERLKGVDSTLKIQPAELGDSAVYLCASRDRGTEAFFGQGTRLTVV.

A note on this clone: Other nucleotide sequences from this sample produce the same CDR3. This chain links TRBV6-5 with TRBJ1-3, with D possibly being TRBD1 (5 bases). Germline loops: CDR1 MNHEY, CDR2 SVGAGI. Trimming pared 0 bases from V and 3 bases from J, leaving 12 bases between. The CDR3 has 16 residues. The DNA for the CDR3 is TGTGCCAGCAGTTACTCTCCTAGGACACTTGGAAACACCATATATTTT. It encodes CASSYSPRTLGNTIYF.

The chain carries TRBV15 and TRBJ2-3, with 8 bases fitting TRBD2. V dropped 5 bases and J dropped 2; count of bases not matched to a gene: 9. CDR3 length: 16 amino acids. Germline V gives CDR1 LNHNV, CDR2 YYDKDF (reference sequence). CDR3 DNA sequence: TGTGCCACCAGCCCCCGAGGCGGGGGGATCACAGATACGCAGTATTTT. Translated, it gives CATSPRGGGITDTQYF.

V is TRBV27 and J is TRBJ2-2, with 7 bases fitting TRBD1. Germline-derived CDR1 and CDR2 are MNHEY and SMNVEV (reference sequence). With 0 bases clipped from V and 5 bases from J, the junction kept 3 bases outside the gene matches. This CDR3 contains 15 residues. The CDR3 nucleotides are TGTGCCAGCAGTTTATCGGACAGGCGGACCGGGGAGCTGTTTTTT. Its translation: CASSLSDRRTGELFF.

The rearrangement joins TRBV5-4 to TRBJ2-7; TRBD2 matches at 11 bases. CDR3 length: 15 amino acids. Looked up from germline, CDR1 is SGHNT and CDR2 is YYREEE (reference sequence). Losses at the gene ends were 5 bases for V and 6 bases for J; bases not matched to a gene: 10. The CDR3 sequence is CASRSSGRAVGEQYF. As DNA, the CDR3 is TGTGCCAGCAGGAGTAGCGGGAGGGCCGTTGGCGAGCAGTACTTC.

This chain joins TRBV7-2 and TRBJ1-6; 9 positions agree with TRBD1. V was clipped by 5 bases and J by 6 bases; unmatched bases: 5. The CDR3 length is 15 residues. Germline values: CDR1 SGHTA, CDR2 FQGNSA. DNA for the CDR3: TGTGCCAGCAGCGGTGCGGACAGGGGTAATTCACCCCTCCACTTT. This gives the protein CASSGADRGNSPLHF. Full variable domain (rest looked up from reference TRBV7-2 and TRBJ1-6): GAGVSQSPSNKVTEKGKDVELRCDPISGHTALYWYRQSLGQGLEFLIYFQGNSAPDKSGLPSDRFSAERTGGSVSTLTIQRTQQEDSAVYLCASSGADRGNSPLHFGNGTRLTVT.

This chain joins TRBV6-6 and TRBJ1-1; maybe TRBD1 (5 bases). CDR3 size: 13 residues. V lost 4 bases and J lost 10, with 16 bases in between. Germline loops: CDR1 MNHNY, CDR2 SVGAGI (reference sequence). The CDR3 sequence is CASSSRAEGRAFF. The CDR3 DNA follows: TGTGCCAGCAGTTCCAGGGCGGAGGGTCGAGCTTTCTTT.

J is TRBJ1-2 and V is TRBV9; 9 bases line up with TRBD1. The length of the CDR3 is 15 residues. Germline V lookup: CDR1 SGDLS, CDR2 YYNGEE. V lost 2 bases, J lost 8 bases, and 10 bases stayed unmatched. CDR3 nucleotide sequence: TGTGCCAGCAGCGTCACAGGGGGCGCCACTCAGGGCTACACCTTC. It is translated as CASSVTGGATQGYTF.

The rearrangement uses TRBV3-1 (or the pseudogene TRBV3-2) and TRBJ2-2; possible D gene TRBD1, 6 bases. The V and J ends lost 2 bases and 5 bases respectively, with 6 bases between them. Germline-derived CDR1 and CDR2 are LGHDT and YNNKEL (reference sequence). The CDR3 covers 13 residues. The CDR3 region is CASSQQGTGELFF. For the CDR3, the DNA is TGTGCCAGCAGCCAACAGGGGACCGGGGAGCTGTTTTTT.

This sequence joins TRBV9 and TRBJ1-2; D might be TRBD1 (6 bases). Germline values: CDR1 SGDLS, CDR2 YYNGEE. This CDR3 contains 15 residues. V lost 4 bases to trimming and J lost 3 bases, with 16 bases between them. The CDR3 bases are TGTGCCAGCAGCCCTAGACAGGCTCATTACTATGGCTACACCTTC. Protein: CASSPRQAHYYGYTF.

V gene TRBV19 combines with J gene TRBJ2-5; D perhaps matches TRBD1 (5 bases). The germline V and J ends were trimmed by 3 bases and 5 bases, with 16 bases remaining between them. The CDR3 totals 15 residues. CDR1 is LNHDA, CDR2 SQIVND, per germline (reference sequence). The CDR3 nucleotides read TGTGCCAGTAGTATCGGACACGGCCGGTCCGAGACCCAGTACTTC. Translation: CASSIGHGRSETQYF.

The chain employs TRBV7-6 and TRBJ2-7, with TRBD2 matching 13 bases. V lost 5 bases and J lost 2; bases outside the gene matches: 15. There are 19 residues in the CDR3. CDR1 SGHVS and CDR2 FNYEAQ come from the germline V gene. The CDR3 is CASSPSKGTSGTEPYEQYF. CDR3 sequence (DNA): TGTGCCAGCAGCCCCTCGAAGGGGACTAGCGGGACCGAGCCCTACGAGCAGTACTTC.